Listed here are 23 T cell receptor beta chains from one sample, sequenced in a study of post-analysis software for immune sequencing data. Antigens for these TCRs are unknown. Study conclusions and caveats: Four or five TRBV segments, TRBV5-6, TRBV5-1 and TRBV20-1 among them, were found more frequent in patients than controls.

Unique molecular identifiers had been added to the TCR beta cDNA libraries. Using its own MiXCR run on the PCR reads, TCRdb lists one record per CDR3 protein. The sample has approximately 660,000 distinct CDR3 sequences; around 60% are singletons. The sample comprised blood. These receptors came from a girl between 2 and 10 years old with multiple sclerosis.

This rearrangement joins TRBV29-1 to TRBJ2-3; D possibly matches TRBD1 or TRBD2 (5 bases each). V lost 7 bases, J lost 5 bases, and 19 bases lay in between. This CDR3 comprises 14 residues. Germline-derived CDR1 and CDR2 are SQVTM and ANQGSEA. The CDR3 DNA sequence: TGCAGCGCCGAGGGGTCGAAGAGGAAAGATACGCAGTATTTT. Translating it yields CSAEGSKRKDTQYF.

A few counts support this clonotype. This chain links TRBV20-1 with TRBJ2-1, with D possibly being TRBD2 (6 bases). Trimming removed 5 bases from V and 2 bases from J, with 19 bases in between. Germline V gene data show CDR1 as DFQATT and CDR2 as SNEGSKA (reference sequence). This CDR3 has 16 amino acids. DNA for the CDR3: TGCAGTGCTCCCAAGCTGGAGCGGGCTACCTACAATGAGCAGTTCTTC. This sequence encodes CSAPKLERATYNEQFF.

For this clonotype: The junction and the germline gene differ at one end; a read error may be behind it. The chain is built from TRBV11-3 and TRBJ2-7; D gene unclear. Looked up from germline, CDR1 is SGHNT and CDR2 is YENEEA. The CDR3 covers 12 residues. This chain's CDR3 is CAGSSDGHKQYF. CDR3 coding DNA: TGTGCCGGCAGCTCCGACGGTCACAAGCAGTACTTC.

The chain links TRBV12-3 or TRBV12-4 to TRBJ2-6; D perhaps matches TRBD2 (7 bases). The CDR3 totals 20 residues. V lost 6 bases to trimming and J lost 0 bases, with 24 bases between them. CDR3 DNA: TGTGCCAGCAGCCATCCCGGGCGGGGGCATATAGACTCTGGGGCCAACGTCCTGACTTTC. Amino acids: CASSHPGRGHIDSGANVLTF.

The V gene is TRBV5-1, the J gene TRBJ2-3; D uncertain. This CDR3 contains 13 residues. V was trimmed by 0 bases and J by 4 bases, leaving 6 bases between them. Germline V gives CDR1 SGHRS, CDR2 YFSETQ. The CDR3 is CASSLESADTQYF. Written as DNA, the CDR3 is TGCGCCAGCAGCTTGGAGTCCGCAGATACGCAGTATTTT.

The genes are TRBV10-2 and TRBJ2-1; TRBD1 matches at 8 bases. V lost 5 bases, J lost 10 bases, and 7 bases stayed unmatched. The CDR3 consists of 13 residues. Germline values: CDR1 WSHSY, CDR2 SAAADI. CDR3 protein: CASSPGQGREQFF. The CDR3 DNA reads TGCGCCAGCAGTCCAGGACAGGGCAGGGAGCAGTTCTTC.

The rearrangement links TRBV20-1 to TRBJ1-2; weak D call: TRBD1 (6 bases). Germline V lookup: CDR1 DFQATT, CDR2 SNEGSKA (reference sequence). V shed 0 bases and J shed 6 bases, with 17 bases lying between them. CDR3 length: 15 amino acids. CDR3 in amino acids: CSARDPGAHYDGYTF. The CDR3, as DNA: TGCAGTGCTAGAGATCCGGGGGCGCATTATGATGGCTACACCTTC.

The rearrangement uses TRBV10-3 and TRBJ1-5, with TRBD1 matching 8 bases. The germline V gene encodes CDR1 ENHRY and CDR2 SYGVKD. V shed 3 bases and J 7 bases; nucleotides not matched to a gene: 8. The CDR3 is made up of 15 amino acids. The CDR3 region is CAISEGQGEGQPQHF. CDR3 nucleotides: TGTGCCATCAGTGAAGGACAGGGCGAGGGACAGCCCCAGCATTTT.

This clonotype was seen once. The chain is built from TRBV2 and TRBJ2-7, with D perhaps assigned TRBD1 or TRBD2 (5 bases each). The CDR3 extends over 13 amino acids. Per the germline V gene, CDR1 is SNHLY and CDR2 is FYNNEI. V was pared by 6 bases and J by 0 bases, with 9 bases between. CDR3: CASREDNSYEQYF. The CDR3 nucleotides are TGTGCCAGCAGGGAGGACAACTCCTACGAGCAGTACTTC. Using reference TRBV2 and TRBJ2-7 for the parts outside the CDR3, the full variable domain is EPEVTQTPSHQVTQMGQEVILRCVPISNHLYFYWYRQILGQKVEFLVSFYNNEISEKSEIFDDQFSVERPDGSNFTLKIRSTKLEDSAMYFCASREDNSYEQYFGPGTRLTVT.

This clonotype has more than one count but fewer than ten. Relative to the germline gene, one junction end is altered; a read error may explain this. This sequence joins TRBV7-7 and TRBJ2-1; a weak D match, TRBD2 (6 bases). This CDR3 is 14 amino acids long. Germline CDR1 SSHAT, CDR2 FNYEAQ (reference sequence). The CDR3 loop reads CASSFGTEDNEQFF. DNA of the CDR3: TGTGCTAGCAGCTTCGGGACTGAAGACAATGAGCAGTTCTTC.

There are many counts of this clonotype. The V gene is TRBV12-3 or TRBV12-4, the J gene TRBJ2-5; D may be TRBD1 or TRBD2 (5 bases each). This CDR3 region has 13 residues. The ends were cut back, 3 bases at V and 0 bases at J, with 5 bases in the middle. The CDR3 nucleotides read TGTGCCAGCAGTTTGGGACACCAAGAGACCCAGTACTTC. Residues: CASSLGHQETQYF.

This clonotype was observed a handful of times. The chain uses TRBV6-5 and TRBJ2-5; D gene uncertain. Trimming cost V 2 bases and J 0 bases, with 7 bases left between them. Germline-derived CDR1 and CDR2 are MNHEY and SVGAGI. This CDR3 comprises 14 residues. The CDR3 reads CASSYGPNQETQYF. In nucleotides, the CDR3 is TGTGCCAGCAGTTACGGACCCAACCAAGAGACCCAGTACTTC.

In DNA form, the CDR3 reads TGTGCCAGCAGCTTAAAGGGGGGGGCTGAGGCCAACGTCCTGACTTTC. Amino acids: CASSLKGGAEANVLTF. The V call is TRBV7-9, the J call TRBJ2-6; D perhaps matches TRBD2 (7 bases). Trimming stripped 2 bases from V and 6 bases from J, with 14 bases between. CDR1 and CDR2 (germline): SEHNR, FQNEAQ (reference sequence). The CDR3 is made up of 16 amino acids. Variable domain in full (rest from reference TRBV7-9 and TRBJ2-6): DTGVSQNPRHKITKRGQNVTFRCDPISEHNRLYWYRQTLGQGPEFLTYFQNEAQLEKSRLLSDRFSAERPKGSFSTLEIQRTEQGDSAMYLCASSLKGGAEANVLTFGAGSRLTVL.

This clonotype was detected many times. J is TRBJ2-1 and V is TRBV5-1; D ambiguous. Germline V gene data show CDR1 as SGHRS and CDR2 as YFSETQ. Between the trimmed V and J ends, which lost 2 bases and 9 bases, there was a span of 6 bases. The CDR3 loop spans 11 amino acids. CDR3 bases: TGCGCCAGCAGCTTTGACGTTGAGCAGTTCTTC. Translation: CASSFDVEQFF.

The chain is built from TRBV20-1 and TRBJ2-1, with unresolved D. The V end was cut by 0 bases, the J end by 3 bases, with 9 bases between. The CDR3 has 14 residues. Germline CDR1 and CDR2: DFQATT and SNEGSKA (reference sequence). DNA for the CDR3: TGCAGTGCTAGAGATCCGCAACTCTACAATGAGCAGTTCTTC. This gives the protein CSARDPQLYNEQFF.

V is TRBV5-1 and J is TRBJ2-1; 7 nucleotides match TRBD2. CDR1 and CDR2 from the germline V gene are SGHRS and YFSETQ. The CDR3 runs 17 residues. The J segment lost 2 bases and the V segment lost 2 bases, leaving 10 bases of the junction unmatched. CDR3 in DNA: TGCGCCAGCAGCTTAGGCCTACTAGCGCTTACCTACAATGAGCAGTTCTTC. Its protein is CASSLGLLALTYNEQFF. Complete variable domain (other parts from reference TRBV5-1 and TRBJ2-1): KAGVTQTPRYLIKTRGQQVTLSCSPISGHRSVSWYQQTPGQGLQFLFEYFSETQRNKGNFPGRFSGRQFSNSRSEMNVSTLELGDSALYLCASSLGLLALTYNEQFFGPGTRLTVL.

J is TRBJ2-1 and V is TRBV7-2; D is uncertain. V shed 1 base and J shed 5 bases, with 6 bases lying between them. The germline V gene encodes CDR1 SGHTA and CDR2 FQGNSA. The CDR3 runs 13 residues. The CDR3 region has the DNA TGTGCCAGCAGCTTAGACATGCACAATGAGCAGTTCTTC. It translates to CASSLDMHNEQFF.

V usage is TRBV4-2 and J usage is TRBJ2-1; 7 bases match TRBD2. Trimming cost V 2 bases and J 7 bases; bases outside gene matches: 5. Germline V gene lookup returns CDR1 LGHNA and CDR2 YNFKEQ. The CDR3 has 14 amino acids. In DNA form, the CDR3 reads TGTGCCAGCAGCCAATTTAGCGGGCCAAATGAGCAGTTCTTC. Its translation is CASSQFSGPNEQFF.

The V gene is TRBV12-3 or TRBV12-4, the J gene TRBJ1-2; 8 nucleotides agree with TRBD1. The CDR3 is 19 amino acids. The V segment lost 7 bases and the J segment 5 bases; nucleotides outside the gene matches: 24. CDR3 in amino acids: CASTMRDSGQGREKYGYTF. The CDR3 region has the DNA TGTGCCAGCACCATGAGGGACTCCGGACAGGGCAGAGAAAAGTATGGCTACACCTTC.

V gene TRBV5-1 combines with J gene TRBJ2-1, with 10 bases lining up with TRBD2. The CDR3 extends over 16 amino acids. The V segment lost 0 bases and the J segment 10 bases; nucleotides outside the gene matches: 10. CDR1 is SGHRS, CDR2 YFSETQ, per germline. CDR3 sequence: CASSLATSGKDPEQFF. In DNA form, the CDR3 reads TGCGCCAGCAGCTTGGCAACTAGCGGGAAAGACCCCGAGCAGTTCTTC.

The CDR3 bases are TGCAGTGCTAGAGATTGGACGGGGAATCCAAATGAGCAGTTCTTC. Translation gives CSARDWTGNPNEQFF. The rearrangement links TRBV20-1 to TRBJ2-1; a weak D match, TRBD2 (5 bases). V lost 0 bases to trimming and J lost 7 bases, with 16 bases between them. Germline values: CDR1 DFQATT, CDR2 SNEGSKA (reference sequence). The CDR3 has 15 amino acids.

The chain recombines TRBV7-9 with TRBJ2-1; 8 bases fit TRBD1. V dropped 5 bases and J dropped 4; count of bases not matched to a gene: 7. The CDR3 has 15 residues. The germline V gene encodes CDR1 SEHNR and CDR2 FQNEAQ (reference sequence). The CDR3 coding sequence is TGTGCCAGCAGCCGAACCGGGGACAGGTACAATGAGCAGTTCTTC. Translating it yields CASSRTGDRYNEQFF.

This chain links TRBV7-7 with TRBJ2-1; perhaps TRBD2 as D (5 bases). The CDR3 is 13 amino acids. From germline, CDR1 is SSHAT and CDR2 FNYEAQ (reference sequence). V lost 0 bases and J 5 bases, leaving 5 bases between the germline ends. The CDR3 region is CASSLAADNEQFF. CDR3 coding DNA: TGTGCCAGCAGCTTAGCAGCGGACAATGAGCAGTTCTTC.